Detailed here is one TCR beta chain. Its antigen is not identified. This sample stems from a study of T cell responses to AZD1222 COVID-19 vaccine. About the research overall: Timing groups of about 4 and about 12 weeks for second doses were pooled. Study-level results: A mostly white British donor set with more females was recruited, and clonal diversity was possibly underestimated. Following two doses of AZD1222, Spike-specific TCR breadth and depth rose. The study reported that nearly half of spike-specific TCRs target unmutated variant regions.

Repertoires were generated with immunoSEQ multiplex PCR, while TCRdb's copy carries only in-frame clones and drops some. In the table there are around 150,000 clones, roughly 94% of which are singletons. Germline V lookup: CDR1 SGHTA, CDR2 FQGNSA. The V end was cut by 5 bases, the J end by 1 base, with 14 bases between. The length of the CDR3 is 15 residues. V gene TRBV7-2 combines with J gene TRBJ1-1, with D uncertain. The receptor was isolated from an adult in good health. The sample in question was peripheral blood, obtained on day 0 of AZD1222 vaccination. The CDR3 DNA reads TGTGCCAGCAGCCCTCGCCTTTTGAAGAACACTGAAGCTTTCTTT. Amino acids: CASSPRLLKNTEAFF.